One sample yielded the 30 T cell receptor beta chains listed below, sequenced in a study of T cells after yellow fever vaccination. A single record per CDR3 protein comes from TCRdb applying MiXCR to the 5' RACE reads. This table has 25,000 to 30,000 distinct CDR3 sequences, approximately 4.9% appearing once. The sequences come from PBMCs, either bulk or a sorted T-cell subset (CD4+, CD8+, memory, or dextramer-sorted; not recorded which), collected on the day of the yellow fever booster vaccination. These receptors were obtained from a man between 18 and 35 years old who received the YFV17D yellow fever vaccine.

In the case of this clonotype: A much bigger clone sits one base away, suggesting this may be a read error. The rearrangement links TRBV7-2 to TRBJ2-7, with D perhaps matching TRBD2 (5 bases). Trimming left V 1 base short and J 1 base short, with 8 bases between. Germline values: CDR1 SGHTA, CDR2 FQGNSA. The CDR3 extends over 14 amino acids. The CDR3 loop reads CASSLGPGSYEQYV. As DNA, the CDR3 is TGTGCCAGCAGCTTAGGTCCGGGGTCCTACGAGCAGTACGTC.

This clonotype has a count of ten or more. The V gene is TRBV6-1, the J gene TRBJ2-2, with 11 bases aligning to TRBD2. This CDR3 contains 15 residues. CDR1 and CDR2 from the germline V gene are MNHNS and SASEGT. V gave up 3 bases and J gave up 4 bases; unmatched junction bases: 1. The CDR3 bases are TGTGCCAGCAGTGAGGGACTAGCGGCCACCGGGGAGCTGTTTTTT. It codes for CASSEGLAATGELFF.

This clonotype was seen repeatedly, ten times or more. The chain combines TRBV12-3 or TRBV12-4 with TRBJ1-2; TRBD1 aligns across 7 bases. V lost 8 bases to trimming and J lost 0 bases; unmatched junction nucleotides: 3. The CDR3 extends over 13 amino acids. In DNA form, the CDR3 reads TGTGCCAGCGGGGACAGTACTAACTATGGCTACACCTTC. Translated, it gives CASGDSTNYGYTF.

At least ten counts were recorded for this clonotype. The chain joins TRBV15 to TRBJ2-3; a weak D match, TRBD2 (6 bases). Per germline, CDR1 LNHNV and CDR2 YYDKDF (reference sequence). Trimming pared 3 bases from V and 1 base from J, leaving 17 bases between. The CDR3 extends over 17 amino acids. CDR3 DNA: TGTGCCACCAGCAGTGTATTTGGATGGAGGGGCACAGATACGCAGTATTTT. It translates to CATSSVFGWRGTDTQYF.

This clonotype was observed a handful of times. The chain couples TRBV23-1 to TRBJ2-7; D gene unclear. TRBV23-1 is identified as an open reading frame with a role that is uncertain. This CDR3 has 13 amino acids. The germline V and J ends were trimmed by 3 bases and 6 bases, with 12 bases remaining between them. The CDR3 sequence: CASSHSNYCEQYV. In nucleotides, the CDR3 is TGCGCCAGCAGTCACTCAAATTACTGCGAGCAGTACGTC.

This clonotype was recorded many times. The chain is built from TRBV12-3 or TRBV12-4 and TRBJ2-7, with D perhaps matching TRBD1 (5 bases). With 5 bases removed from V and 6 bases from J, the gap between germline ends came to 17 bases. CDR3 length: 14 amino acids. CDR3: CASSTRAGISEQYF. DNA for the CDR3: TGTGCCAGCAGTACCCGGGCAGGGATCTCCGAGCAGTACTTC.

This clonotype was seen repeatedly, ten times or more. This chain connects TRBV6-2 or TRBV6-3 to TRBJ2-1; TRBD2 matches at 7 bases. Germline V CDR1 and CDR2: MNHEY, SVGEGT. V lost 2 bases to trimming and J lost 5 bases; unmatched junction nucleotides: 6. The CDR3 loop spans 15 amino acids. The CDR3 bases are TGTGCCAGCAGTTACGACGGGGGGATGAACAATGAGCAGTTCTTC. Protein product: CASSYDGGMNNEQFF.

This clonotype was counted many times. The CDR3, as DNA: TGTGCCAGCAGCTTTATAGACGATTCCTACGAGCAGTACTTC. This codes for CASSFIDDSYEQYF. The chain is built from TRBV7-8 and TRBJ2-7; D call uncertain. Germline CDR1 reads SGHVS; CDR2 reads FQNEAQ. The CDR3 runs 14 residues. The V gene lost 3 bases and the J gene lost 1 base, with 10 bases spanning the gap. Full variable domain (remainder filled in from reference TRBV7-8 and TRBJ2-7): GAGVSQSPRYKVAKRGQDVALRCDPISGHVSLFWYQQALGQGPEFLTYFQNEAQLDKSGLPSDRFFAERPEGSVSTLKIQRTQQEDSAVYLCASSFIDDSYEQYFGPGTRLTVT.

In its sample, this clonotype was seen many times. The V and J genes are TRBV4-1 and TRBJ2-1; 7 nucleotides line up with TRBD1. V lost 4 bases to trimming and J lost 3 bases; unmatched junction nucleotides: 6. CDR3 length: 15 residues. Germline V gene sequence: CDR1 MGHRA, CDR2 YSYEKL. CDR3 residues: CASSPRRQGYNEQFF. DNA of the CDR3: TGCGCCAGCAGCCCCCGAAGACAGGGCTACAATGAGCAGTTCTTC.

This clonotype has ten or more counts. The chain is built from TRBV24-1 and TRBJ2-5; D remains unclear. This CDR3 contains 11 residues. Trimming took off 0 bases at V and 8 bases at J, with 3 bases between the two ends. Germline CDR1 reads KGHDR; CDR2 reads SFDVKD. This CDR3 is CATSDLDTQYF. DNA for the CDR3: TGTGCCACCAGTGATTTGGACACCCAGTACTTC.

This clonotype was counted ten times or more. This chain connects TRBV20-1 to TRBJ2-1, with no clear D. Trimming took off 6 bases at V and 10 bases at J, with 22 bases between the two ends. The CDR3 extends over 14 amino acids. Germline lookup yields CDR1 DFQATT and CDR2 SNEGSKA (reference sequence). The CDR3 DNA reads TGCAGTGCCGCCTCGGTGGAGTGGGCCTTCGAGCAGTTCTTC. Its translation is CSAASVEWAFEQFF.

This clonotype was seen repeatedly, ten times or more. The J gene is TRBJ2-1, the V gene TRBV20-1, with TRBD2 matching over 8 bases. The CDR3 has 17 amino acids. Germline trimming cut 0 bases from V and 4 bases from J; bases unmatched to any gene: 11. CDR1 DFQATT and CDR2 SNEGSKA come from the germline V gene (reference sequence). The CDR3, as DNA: TGCAGTGCTAGAGATGCCGGGGGGGCCCTCAGTTACAATGAGCAGTTCTTC. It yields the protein CSARDAGGALSYNEQFF.

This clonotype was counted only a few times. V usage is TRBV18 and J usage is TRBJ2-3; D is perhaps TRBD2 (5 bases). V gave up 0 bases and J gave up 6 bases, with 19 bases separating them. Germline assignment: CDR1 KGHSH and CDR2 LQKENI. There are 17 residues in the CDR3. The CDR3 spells CASSPPVRAPGSDTQYF. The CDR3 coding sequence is TGTGCCAGCTCACCACCGGTGCGGGCGCCTGGTTCGGATACGCAGTATTTT.

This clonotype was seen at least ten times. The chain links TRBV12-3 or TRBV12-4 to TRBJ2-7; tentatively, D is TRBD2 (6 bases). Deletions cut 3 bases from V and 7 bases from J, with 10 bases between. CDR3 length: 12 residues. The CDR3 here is CASSLGGVEQYV. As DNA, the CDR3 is TGTGCCAGCAGTTTGGGAGGAGTTGAGCAGTACGTC.

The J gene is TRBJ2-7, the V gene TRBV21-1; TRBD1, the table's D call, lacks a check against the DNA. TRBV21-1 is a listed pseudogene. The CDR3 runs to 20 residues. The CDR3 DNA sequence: TGTGCCAGCACCCTTAAAGGTCTGCGAGATCGGGACAGGGCTCTCTACGAGCAGTACGTC. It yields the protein CASTLKGLRDRDRALYEQYV.

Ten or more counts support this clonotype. The CDR3 DNA follows: TGTGCCAGCAGCTCGGGGGGGCGAGCTCGGGGCGAGCAGTACTTC. Its translation is CASSSGGRARGEQYF. V gene TRBV7-6 combines with J gene TRBJ2-7, with 8 bases matching TRBD2. Germline values: CDR1 SGHVS, CDR2 FNYEAQ. The CDR3 has 15 residues. Germline trimming cut 4 bases from V and 6 bases from J; bases unmatched to any gene: 11.

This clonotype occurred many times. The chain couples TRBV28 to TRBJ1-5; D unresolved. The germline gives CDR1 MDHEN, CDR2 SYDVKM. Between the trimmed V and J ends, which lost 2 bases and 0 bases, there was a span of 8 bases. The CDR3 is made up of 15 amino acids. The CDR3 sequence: CASSLSIISNQPQHF. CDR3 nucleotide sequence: TGTGCCAGCAGTTTAAGTATAATTAGCAATCAGCCCCAGCATTTT.

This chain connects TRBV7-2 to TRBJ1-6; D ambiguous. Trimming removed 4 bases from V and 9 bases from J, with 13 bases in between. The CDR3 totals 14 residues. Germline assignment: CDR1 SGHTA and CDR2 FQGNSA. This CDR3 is CASSSTTASSPLHF. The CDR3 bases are TGTGCCAGCAGCTCCACAACAGCGAGTTCACCCCTCCACTTT.

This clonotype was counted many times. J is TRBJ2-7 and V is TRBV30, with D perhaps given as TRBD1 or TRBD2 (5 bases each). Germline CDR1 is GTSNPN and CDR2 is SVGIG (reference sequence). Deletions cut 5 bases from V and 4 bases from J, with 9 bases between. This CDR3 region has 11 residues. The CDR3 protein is CAWGDLYEQYF. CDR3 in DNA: TGTGCCTGGGGGGACCTTTACGAGCAGTACTTC.

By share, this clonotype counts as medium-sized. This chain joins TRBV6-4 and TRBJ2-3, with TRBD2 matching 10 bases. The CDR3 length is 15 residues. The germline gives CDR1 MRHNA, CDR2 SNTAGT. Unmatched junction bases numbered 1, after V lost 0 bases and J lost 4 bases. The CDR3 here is CASSDSAGGPDTQYF. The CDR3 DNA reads TGTGCCAGCAGTGACTCAGCGGGGGGGCCAGATACGCAGTATTTT.

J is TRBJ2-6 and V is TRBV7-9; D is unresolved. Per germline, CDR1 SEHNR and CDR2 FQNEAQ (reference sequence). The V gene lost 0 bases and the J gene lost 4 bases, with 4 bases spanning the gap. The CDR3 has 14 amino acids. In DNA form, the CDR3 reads TGTGCCAGCAGCTTAGCGGCCGGGGCCAACGTCCTGACTTTC. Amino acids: CASSLAAGANVLTF.

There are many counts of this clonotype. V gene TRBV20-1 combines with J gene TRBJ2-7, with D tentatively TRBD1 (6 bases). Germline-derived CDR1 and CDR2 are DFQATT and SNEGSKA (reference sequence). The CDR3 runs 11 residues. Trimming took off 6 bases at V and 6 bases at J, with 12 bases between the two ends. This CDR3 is CSARRRGEQYV. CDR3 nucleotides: TGCAGTGCCAGACGCAGGGGCGAGCAGTACGTC.

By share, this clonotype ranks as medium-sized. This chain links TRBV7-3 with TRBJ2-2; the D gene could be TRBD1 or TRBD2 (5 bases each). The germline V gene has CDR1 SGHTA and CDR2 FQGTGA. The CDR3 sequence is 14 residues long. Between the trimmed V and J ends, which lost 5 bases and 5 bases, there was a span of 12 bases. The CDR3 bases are TGTGCCAGCAGCCCTACGGGGCTGACCGGGGAGCTGTTTTTT. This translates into CASSPTGLTGELFF.

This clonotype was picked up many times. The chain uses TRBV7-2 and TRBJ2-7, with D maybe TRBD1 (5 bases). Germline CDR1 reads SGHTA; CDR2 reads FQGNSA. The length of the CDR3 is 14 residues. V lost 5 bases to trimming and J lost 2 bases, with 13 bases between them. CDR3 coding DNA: TGTGCCAGCAGCCGCCTGGGGCTTCCCTACGAGCAGTACTTC. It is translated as CASSRLGLPYEQYF.

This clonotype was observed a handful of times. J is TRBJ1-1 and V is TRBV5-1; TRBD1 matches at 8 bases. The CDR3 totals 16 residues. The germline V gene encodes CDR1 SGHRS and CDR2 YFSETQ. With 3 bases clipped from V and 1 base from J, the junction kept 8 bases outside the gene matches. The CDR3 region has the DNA TGCGCCAGCAGCTACATACCGACAGGGGCGAACACTGAAGCTTTCTTT. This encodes CASSYIPTGANTEAFF.

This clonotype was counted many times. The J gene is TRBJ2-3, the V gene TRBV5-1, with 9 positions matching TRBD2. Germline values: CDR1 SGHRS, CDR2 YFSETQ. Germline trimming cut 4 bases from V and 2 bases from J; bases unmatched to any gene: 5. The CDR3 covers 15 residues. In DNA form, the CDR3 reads TGCGCCAGCAGCGTACCTAGCGGGGTCACAGATACGCAGTATTTT. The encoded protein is CASSVPSGVTDTQYF.

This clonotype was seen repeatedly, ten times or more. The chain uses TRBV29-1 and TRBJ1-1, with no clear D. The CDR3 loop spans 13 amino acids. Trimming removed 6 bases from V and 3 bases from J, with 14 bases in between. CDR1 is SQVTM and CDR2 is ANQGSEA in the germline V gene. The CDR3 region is CSVMEFGDTEAFF. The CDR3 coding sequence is TGCAGCGTGATGGAGTTCGGGGACACTGAAGCTTTCTTT.

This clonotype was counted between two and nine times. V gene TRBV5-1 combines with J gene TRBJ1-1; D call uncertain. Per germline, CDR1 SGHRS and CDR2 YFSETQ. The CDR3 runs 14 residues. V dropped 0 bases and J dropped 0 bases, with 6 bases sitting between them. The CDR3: CASSLVALNTEAFF. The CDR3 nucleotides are TGCGCCAGCAGCTTGGTTGCGTTGAACACTGAAGCTTTCTTT.

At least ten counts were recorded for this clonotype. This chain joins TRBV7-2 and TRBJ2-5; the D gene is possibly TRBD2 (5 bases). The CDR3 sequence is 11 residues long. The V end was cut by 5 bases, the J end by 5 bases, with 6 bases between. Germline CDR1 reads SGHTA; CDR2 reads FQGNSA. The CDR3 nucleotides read TGTGCCAGCAGCCGCGGGGAGACCCAGTACTTC. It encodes CASSRGETQYF.

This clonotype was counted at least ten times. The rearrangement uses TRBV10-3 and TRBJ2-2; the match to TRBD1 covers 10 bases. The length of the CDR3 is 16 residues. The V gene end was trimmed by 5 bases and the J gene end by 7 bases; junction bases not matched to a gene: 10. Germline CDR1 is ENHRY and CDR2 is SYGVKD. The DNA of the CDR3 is TGTGCCATCAGTTCCGGCCCGGGACAGGGGATCGGGGAGCTGTTTTTT. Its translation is CAISSGPGQGIGELFF.